Presented here are 25 T cell receptor beta chains from one specimen sequenced in a study of Ad26.COV2.S vaccination and SARS-CoV-2 variants. The repertoire was sequenced with immunoSEQ multiplex PCR; TCRdb's copy has only in-frame clones and lacks some. The table includes hundreds of thousands of clones, around 87% detected once. The treatment denotes: around 19 received Ad26.COV2.S at low or high dose, single or two shots; about 5 received placebo; per-sample allocation not given. Material that was analyzed had been drawn on day 63 after the first vaccine or placebo injection. The specimen comprised peripheral blood, sampled in a trial of Ad26.COV2.S vaccine versus placebo. The source of these receptors is a person between 18 and 60 years old who received the Ad26.COV2.S COVID-19 vaccine or a placebo.

The rearrangement joins TRBV2 to TRBJ1-4, with 7 bases aligning to TRBD1. The J segment lost 2 bases and the V segment lost 2 bases, leaving 20 bases of the junction unmatched. CDR3 size: 21 residues. Germline CDR1 and CDR2: SNHLY and FYNNEI. CDR3 DNA: TGTGCCAGCAGTGAACGGGCGCTACAGGGGCCCTGCGCCCCTACTAATGAAAAACTGTTTTTT. This sequence encodes CASSERALQGPCAPTNEKLFF.

V gene TRBV7-9 combines with J gene TRBJ2-2; D not certain. Germline assignment: CDR1 SEHNR and CDR2 FQNEAQ (reference sequence). There are 12 residues in the CDR3. V was cut by 1 base and J by 6 bases, with 3 bases left in between. In DNA form, the CDR3 reads TGTGCCAGCAGCTTAGGGTCCGGGGAGCTGTTTTTT. Translation gives CASSLGSGELFF. The complete variable domain, with remaining parts taken from reference TRBV7-9 and TRBJ2-2, reads DTGVSQNPRHKITKRGQNVTFRCDPISEHNRLYWYRQTLGQGPEFLTYFQNEAQLEKSRLLSDRFSAERPKGSFSTLEIQRTEQGDSAMYLCASSLGSGELFFGEGSRLTVL.

The count of this clone is one. The chain recombines TRBV7-2 with TRBJ2-1; 10 nucleotides line up with TRBD1. This CDR3 is 16 amino acids long. The germline V gene has CDR1 SGHTA and CDR2 FQGNSA. J gave up 8 bases and V 3 bases, and 10 bases lay outside the gene matches. The CDR3 region has the DNA TGTGCCAGCAGCTTGACTGCGACAGGGGGCAGGGATGAGCAGTTCTTC. Residues: CASSLTATGGRDEQFF.

V gene TRBV6-5 combines with J gene TRBJ2-5, with D unclear. This CDR3 comprises 15 residues. Trimming removed 5 bases from V and 5 bases from J, with 18 bases in between. Germline lookup yields CDR1 MNHEY and CDR2 SVGAGI. CDR3 in DNA: TGTGCCAGCAGTCCCGCGGACCTTATCGGGGAGACCCAGTACTTC. Translation: CASSPADLIGETQYF.

The chain uses TRBV27 and TRBJ2-7, with D perhaps being TRBD1 or TRBD2 (5 bases each). V was shortened by 8 bases and J by 2 bases, with 16 bases between the two germline ends. Germline V gene data show CDR1 as MNHEY and CDR2 as SMNVEV (reference sequence). The CDR3 runs 14 residues. The CDR3 spells CASGAVGQAYEQYF. CDR3 sequence (DNA): TGTGCCAGCGGAGCGGTTGGACAAGCCTACGAGCAGTACTTC.

V is TRBV7-2 and J is TRBJ1-1; D uncertain. Germline CDR1 SGHTA, CDR2 FQGNSA. This CDR3 comprises 13 residues. The V end was cut by 4 bases, the J end by 0 bases, with 6 bases between. The CDR3 reads CASSSSMNTEAFF. Written as DNA, the CDR3 is TGTGCCAGCAGCTCCAGCATGAACACTGAAGCTTTCTTT.

This clone has only one observation. The J gene is TRBJ2-2, the V gene TRBV28; TRBD2 matches at 7 bases. The CDR3 loop spans 17 amino acids. Germline-derived CDR1 and CDR2 are MDHEN and SYDVKM. V was pared by 2 bases and J by 3 bases, with 9 bases of the junction left unmatched. As DNA, the CDR3 is TGTGCCAGCAGTTTAGTAGGACTAGTACCACACACCGGGGAGCTGTTTTTT. Residues: CASSLVGLVPHTGELFF.

There are a few counts of this clone. The CDR3 DNA is TGTGCCAGCAGCTTACCGGAAAAAGAGACCCAGTACTTC. This gives the protein CASSLPEKETQYF. The rearrangement links TRBV7-9 to TRBJ2-5; D remains unclear. V lost 2 bases, J lost 3 bases, and 7 bases lay in between. Per germline, CDR1 SEHNR and CDR2 FQNEAQ (reference sequence). This CDR3 region has 13 residues.

V gene TRBV6-5 combines with J gene TRBJ2-7; no definite D call. The germline gives CDR1 MNHEY, CDR2 SVGAGI. The CDR3 contains 13 residues. With 8 bases removed from V and 7 bases from J, the gap between germline ends came to 18 bases. CDR3 DNA: TGTGCCAGCGGAAACTTACTGGTAGGGGAGCAGTACTTC. It translates to CASGNLLVGEQYF.

This clone was counted once. The V and J genes are TRBV11-2 and TRBJ2-1, with D perhaps given as TRBD1 or TRBD2 (5 bases each). The CDR3 spans 16 residues. Trimming removed 5 bases from V and 4 bases from J, with 18 bases in between. CDR1 and CDR2 (germline): SGHAT, FQNNGV. The DNA of the CDR3 is TGTGCCAGCAGCCGGGCCGCGCAGGGACGATACAATGAGCAGTTCTTC. Protein sequence: CASSRAAQGRYNEQFF.

This clone turned up a few times. V is TRBV15 and J is TRBJ2-2, with TRBD2 matching 14 bases. From germline, CDR1 is LNHNV and CDR2 YYDKDF (reference sequence). The CDR3 contains 18 residues. With 2 bases clipped from V and 4 bases from J, the junction kept 6 bases outside the gene matches. In nucleotides, the CDR3 is TGTGCCACCAGCAGAAGACTAGCGGGAGGGCGGCGCACCGGGGAGCTGTTTTTT. This sequence encodes CATSRRLAGGRRTGELFF.

The chain recombines TRBV7-2 with TRBJ2-1; unclear D gene. This CDR3 has 12 residues. Germline CDR1 is SGHTA and CDR2 is FQGNSA. V lost 3 bases and J lost 7, with 7 bases in between. The CDR3 spells CASSLTRNEQFF. CDR3 DNA sequence: TGTGCCAGCAGCTTGACGAGGAATGAGCAGTTCTTC.

As regards this clone: Other DNA sequences in this specimen translate into the identical CDR3. This chain joins TRBV5-1 and TRBJ2-3; 10 nucleotides match TRBD2. CDR1 is SGHRS and CDR2 is YFSETQ in the germline V gene. Trimming cost V 0 bases and J 6 bases; bases outside gene matches: 1. The CDR3 extends over 14 amino acids. The CDR3 nucleotides read TGCGCCAGCAGCTTGGGGGGACTAGCGGATACGCAGTATTTT. This encodes CASSLGGLADTQYF.

CDR3 in amino acids: CASSLVGGANVLTF. DNA for the CDR3: TGTGCCAGCAGCTTAGTTGGCGGGGCCAACGTCCTGACTTTC. The V gene is TRBV7-8, the J gene TRBJ2-6; D ambiguous. The germline gives CDR1 SGHVS, CDR2 FQNEAQ. V shed 1 base and J shed 4 bases, with 5 bases lying between them. CDR3 length equals 14 residues.

To note about this clone: Different DNA sequences within this sample yield the same CDR3. This chain joins TRBV30 and TRBJ2-5, with TRBD2 as a possible D gene (5 bases). The germline V and J ends were trimmed by 0 bases and 5 bases, with 7 bases remaining between them. The CDR3 has 12 residues. CDR1 and CDR2 from the germline V gene are GTSNPN and SVGIG (reference sequence). CDR3 sequence reads: CAWSVLGETQYF. In nucleotides, the CDR3 is TGTGCCTGGAGTGTACTAGGTGAGACCCAGTACTTC.

The J gene is TRBJ1-1, the V gene TRBV6-5; maybe TRBD1 (5 bases). This CDR3 has 15 residues. The germline gives CDR1 MNHEY, CDR2 SVGAGI. Trimming removed 9 bases from V and 4 bases from J, with 21 bases in between. CDR3 nucleotide sequence: TGTGCCAGTATCGAGGTACGGCAGGGTGGCACTGAAGCTTTCTTT. This codes for CASIEVRQGGTEAFF.

V and J are TRBV5-4 and TRBJ2-3; a weak D match, TRBD1 (5 bases). The CDR3 consists of 15 residues. V shed 4 bases and J shed 4 bases, with 16 bases lying between them. Germline CDR1 is SGHNT and CDR2 is YYREEE (reference sequence). CDR3 sequence reads: CASSPRGRGSDTQYF. CDR3 DNA sequence: TGTGCCAGCAGCCCACGCGGAAGGGGTTCAGATACGCAGTATTTT. The full variable domain, completed using reference TRBV5-4 and TRBJ2-3, is ETGVTQSPTHLIKTRGQQVTLRCSSQSGHNTVSWYQQALGQGPQFIFQYYREEENGRGNFPPRFSGLQFPNYSSELNVNALELDDSALYLCASSPRGRGSDTQYFGPGTRLTVL.

The chain carries TRBV3-1 (or the pseudogene TRBV3-2) and TRBJ2-7; D possibly matches TRBD1 or TRBD2 (5 bases each). This CDR3 spans 14 amino acids. CDR1 and CDR2 from the germline V gene are LGHDT and YNNKEL (reference sequence). V was trimmed by 3 bases and J by 2 bases, leaving 11 bases between them. The CDR3 here is CASSQRGTPYEQYF. The CDR3 DNA reads as TGTGCCAGCAGCCAGAGGGGCACTCCCTACGAGCAGTACTTC.

This chain uses TRBV7-2 with TRBJ1-6; D gene ambiguous. Germline V gene sequence: CDR1 SGHTA, CDR2 FQGNSA. This CDR3 region has 15 residues. V lost 3 bases and J 7 bases, leaving 13 bases between the germline ends. In DNA, the CDR3 is TGTGCCAGCAGCTTGGGAAACGGGGTAAATTCACCCCTCCACTTT. This translates into CASSLGNGVNSPLHF.

J is TRBJ2-1 and V is TRBV5-1; TRBD2 matches at 7 bases. V lost 2 bases and J lost 7; bases outside the gene matches: 15. CDR3 size: 17 residues. CDR1 SGHRS and CDR2 YFSETQ come from the germline V gene. CDR3 in DNA: TGCGCCAGCAGCTTCCGTACCTTGCGGGAGACTCTTAATGAGCAGTTCTTC. Amino acid sequence: CASSFRTLRETLNEQFF.

The V gene is TRBV19, the J gene TRBJ1-6; D ambiguous. V was clipped by 5 bases and J by 8 bases, with 13 bases between them. Germline loops: CDR1 LNHDA, CDR2 SQIVND (reference sequence). The CDR3 is made up of 14 amino acids. CDR3 DNA sequence: TGTGCCAGTAGTGTCCACTCTTCGGATTCACCCCTCCACTTT. Translation: CASSVHSSDSPLHF.

The genes are TRBV6-1 and TRBJ1-3; D gene ambiguous. V was trimmed by 1 base and J by 0 bases, leaving 16 bases between them. The CDR3 sequence is 18 residues long. The V gene's germline CDR1 is MNHNS and CDR2 SASEGT. The CDR3 nucleotides are TGTGCCAGCAGTGAAGTTCACGGCGGCCTTCTCTCTGGAAACACCATATATTTT. This sequence encodes CASSEVHGGLLSGNTIYF.

V usage is TRBV5-1 and J usage is TRBJ2-7, with D perhaps matching TRBD1 or TRBD2 (5 bases each). Trimming removed 4 bases from V and 4 bases from J, with 15 bases in between. CDR3 length: 14 amino acids. Germline CDR1 SGHRS, CDR2 YFSETQ. For the CDR3, the DNA is TGCGCCAGCAGCCGGGGAGCTCAGGGTTACGAGCAGTACTTC. Protein product: CASSRGAQGYEQYF. The full variable domain, completed using reference TRBV5-1 and TRBJ2-7, is KAGVTQTPRYLIKTRGQQVTLSCSPISGHRSVSWYQQTPGQGLQFLFEYFSETQRNKGNFPGRFSGRQFSNSRSEMNVSTLELGDSALYLCASSRGAQGYEQYFGPGTRLTVT.

This clone was detected once. The rearrangement joins TRBV7-2 to TRBJ2-6; D unresolved. CDR1 is SGHTA and CDR2 is FQGNSA in the germline V gene. Trimming stripped 1 base from V and 0 bases from J, with 10 bases between. The CDR3 covers 17 residues. The CDR3 is CASSLGPFLSGANVLTF. For the CDR3, the DNA is TGTGCCAGCAGCTTAGGGCCGTTCCTCTCTGGGGCCAACGTCCTGACTTTC.

The genes are TRBV28 and TRBJ1-5, with 7 bases fitting TRBD1. Germline-derived CDR1 and CDR2 are MDHEN and SYDVKM. The V and J ends lost 6 bases and 6 bases, in that order; junction bases with no gene match: 8. The CDR3 is 14 amino acids. The CDR3 is CASRGTAAPQPQHF. The CDR3 nucleotides are TGTGCCAGCAGGGGGACAGCAGCCCCTCAGCCCCAGCATTTT.